This TCR beta chain was recorded in a study of blood T cells in healthy people across ages. Alongside a J-beta primer mix, a sample-barcoded 5' primer served in a second PCR lasting roughly 6 to 11 cycles. Each TCR beta cDNA got a 12-nucleotide random molecular identifier. One entry per CDR3 protein, called by TCRdb with MiXCR from the 5' RACE reads. The profile shows roughly 1,500,000 distinct CDR3 sequences, approximately 38% of them singletons. Peripheral blood, roughly 9.3 milliliters per donor, was collected. At least 6 million PBMCs were isolated per sample. V was pared by 5 bases and J by 2 bases, with 6 bases of the junction left unmatched. Germline V gives CDR1 MDHEN, CDR2 SYDVKM. This CDR3 contains 15 residues.

The clonotype originates from a woman aged 18 to 35 in good health. Sequencing input: blood. The J gene is TRBJ1-5, the V gene TRBV28; TRBD1 aligns across 7 bases. The CDR3 DNA is TGTGCCAGCAGTCAACAAGGGGGCCGCAATCAGCCCCAGCATTTT. This codes for CASSQQGGRNQPQHF.